The rows below give T cell receptor beta chains drawn from one sample of a study of regulatory T cells in long-lasting Graves disease. TCRdb recomputed calls from the multiplex PCR reads with MiXCR, one row per CDR3 protein. The table lists roughly 400,000 distinct CDR3 sequences, roughly 17% of them singletons, with 23% in the top ten. These data were also reused for a study on T cells in Graves' hyperthyroidism and ophthalmopathy.

This sample comprised peripheral blood mononuclear cells (PBMCs), obtained at new diagnosis, from a patient treated with antithyroid drugs. The origin of the receptors is a woman between 18 and 29 years old with Graves disease. CDR3s include the opening cysteine and the closing phenylalanine or tryptophan. Fields, in order: clone size, D gene, V gene, J gene, CDR3 protein, CDR3 DNA. The D gene is left open where the match is weak. Part of the rows lack a size; the others show once, few, many or a class for expanded clones.

>many|TRBD1|TRBV20-1|TRBJ2-7
CSASVPGTGVYEQYF
TGCAGTGCTAGTGTCCCCGGGACAGGGGTCTACGAGCAGTACTTC
>many|-|TRBV30|TRBJ1-5
CAWSTSLNQPQHF
TGTGCCTGGAGTACCAGTCTCAATCAGCCCCAGCATTTT
>many|-|TRBV18|TRBJ2-2
CASSPLKVNTGELFF
TGTGCCAGCTCACCACTGAAGGTGAACACCGGGGAGCTGTTTTTT
>many|-|TRBV3-1|TRBJ1-6
CASSQDVGHYNSPLHF
TGTGCCAGCAGCCAAGATGTTGGACATTATAATTCACCCCTCCACTTT
>many|-|TRBV20-1|TRBJ2-5
CSAISYEISSVETQYF
TGCAGTGCTATATCTTATGAGATATCTAGCGTGGAGACCCAGTACTTC
>many|TRBD1|TRBV20-1|TRBJ2-1
CSAIEGARNEQFF
TGCAGTGCCATCGAGGGGGCGCGGAACGAGCAGTTCTTC
>many|-|TRBV28|TRBJ2-5
CASSVSGRETQYF
TGTGCCAGCAGTGTGAGCGGGCGGGAGACCCAGTACTTC
>many|-|TRBV2|TRBJ2-5
CASSGWAGKETQYF
TGTGCCAGCAGTGGATGGGCGGGAAAAGAGACCCAGTACTTC
>many|-|TRBV7-2|TRBJ2-3
CASSLGTDTQYF
TGTGCCAGCAGCTTAGGGACAGATACGCAGTATTTT
>many|-|TRBV11-2|TRBJ2-3
CASSLDLQGIVTDTQYF
TGTGCCAGCAGCTTAGACCTACAGGGAATCGTCACAGATACGCAGTATTTT
>many|-|TRBV28|TRBJ1-2
CASRQAGYGYTF
TGTGCCAGCAGACAGGCAGGGTATGGCTACACCTTC
>-|-|TRBV7-2|TRBJ1-1
CASRSTSGGTEAFF
TGTGCCAGCAGGTCAACTTCGGGAGGCACTGAAGCTTTCTTT
>-|-|TRBV7-8|TRBJ2-1
CASSFPTGLFGNEQFF
TGTGCCAGCAGCTTCCCCACAGGGTTGTTCGGGAATGAGCAGTTCTTC
>few|-|TRBV6-1|TRBJ2-2
CASSEFRTGELFF
TGTGCCAGCAGTGAATTCCGCACCGGGGAGCTGTTTTTT
>-|TRBD2|TRBV29-1|TRBJ2-2
CSVGLAGITGELFF
TGCAGCGTGGGACTAGCGGGAATTACCGGGGAGCTGTTTTTT
>many|TRBD1|TRBV11-2|TRBJ2-3
CASSFATGRGSTDTQYF
TGTGCCAGCAGCTTCGCGACAGGGAGAGGTAGCACAGATACGCAGTATTTT
>many|-|TRBV28|TRBJ1-2
CASSFPRVSAYGYTF
TGTGCCAGCAGTTTTCCTCGGGTGTCTGCCTATGGCTACACCTTC
>many|-|TRBV7-3|TRBJ2-1
CASSLGISEQFF
TGTGCCAGCAGCTTGGGTATATCTGAGCAGTTCTTC
>many|-|TRBV10-3|TRBJ1-4
CAISERGTNEKLFF
TGTGCCATCAGTGAGAGGGGGACAAATGAAAAACTGTTTTTT
>many|-|TRBV12-3/TRBV12-4|TRBJ2-7
CASSSNTGIYEQYF
TGTGCCAGCAGTTCGAATACAGGGATTTACGAGCAGTACTTC
>once|-|TRBV5-4|TRBJ2-2
CASSETQTGELFF
TGTGCCAGCAGCGAAACCCAAACCGGGGAGCTGTTTTTT
>many|-|TRBV29-1|TRBJ1-1
CSVDFYSYTEAFF
TGCAGCGTTGACTTCTATTCCTACACTGAAGCTTTCTTT
>many|-|TRBV3-1|TRBJ1-4
CASSQLGATNEKLFF
TGTGCCAGCAGCCAATTAGGGGCAACTAATGAAAAACTGTTTTTT
>-|-|TRBV3-1|TRBJ2-7
CASSQVGDSNEQYF
TGTGCCAGCAGCCAAGTAGGAGACTCCAACGAGCAGTACTTC
>many|TRBD2|TRBV7-2|TRBJ2-5
CASSLRLATVSYQETQYF
TGTGCCAGCAGCTTAAGACTAGCAACCGTTTCGTACCAAGAGACCCAGTACTTC
>-|-|TRBV15|TRBJ2-5
CATSSKETQYF
TGTGCCACCAGCAGTAAGGAGACCCAGTACTTC
>many|-|TRBV20-1|TRBJ2-5
CSAAGKQETQYF
TGCAGTGCGGCGGGAAAGCAAGAGACCCAGTACTTC
>-|-|TRBV4-2|TRBJ2-7
CASSQDLRYEQYF
TGTGCCAGCAGCCAAGATTTGCGGTACGAGCAGTACTTC
>many|TRBD2|TRBV7-6|TRBJ2-1
CASSLDLAGVVGEQFF
TGTGCCAGCAGCTTGGACCTAGCGGGAGTTGTGGGTGAGCAGTTCTTC
>few|-|TRBV5-1|TRBJ2-7
CASSSTDSYEQYF
TGCGCCAGCAGCTCAACCGACAGCTACGAGCAGTACTTC
>few|-|TRBV6-2/TRBV6-3|TRBJ1-3
CASSYLEGFYSGNTIYF
TGTGCCAGCAGTTACTTGGAGGGGTTCTACTCTGGAAACACCATATATTTT
>many|-|TRBV28|TRBJ1-1
CASSLGLSRRAFF
TGTGCCAGCAGTTTGGGACTTTCACGCAGAGCTTTCTTT
>many|TRBD2|TRBV5-1|TRBJ2-7
CASSLTSEAPTGQYF
TGCGCCAGCAGTCTAACTAGCGAAGCACCAACGGGGCAGTACTTC
>once|-|TRBV9|TRBJ2-5
CASSADNLGETQYF
TGTGCCAGCAGCGCCGACAACCTGGGAGAGACCCAGTACTTC
>many|TRBD1|TRBV18|TRBJ1-2
CASSRDRGNYGYTF
TGTGCCAGCTCACGGGACAGGGGGAACTATGGCTACACCTTC
>many|TRBD1|TRBV28|TRBJ2-7
CASIGTGKTYEQYF
TGTGCCAGCATTGGGACAGGGAAGACCTACGAGCAGTACTTC
>-|-|TRBV9|TRBJ1-1
CASSNRRGEAFF
TGTGCCAGCAGCAACCGTCGAGGTGAAGCTTTCTTT
>-|-|TRBV7-6|TRBJ2-1
CASSLRATNEQFF
TGTGCCAGCAGCTTAAGAGCGACCAATGAGCAGTTCTTC
>many|-|TRBV30|TRBJ1-5
CAWSVHRGPQHF
TGTGCCTGGAGTGTACATCGCGGGCCCCAGCATTTT
>-|TRBD2|TRBV28|TRBJ2-1
CASSATSDHNEQFF
TGTGCCAGCAGTGCGACTAGCGATCACAATGAGCAGTTCTTC
>many|TRBD2|TRBV20-1|TRBJ2-1
CSAVSASGRGIHNEQFF
TGCAGTGCCGTTTCGGCTAGCGGCCGAGGGATCCACAATGAGCAGTTCTTC
>few|TRBD2|TRBV4-3|TRBJ2-3
CASSFLAGVNTDTQYF
TGCGCCAGCAGCTTCCTAGCGGGAGTGAACACAGATACGCAGTATTTT
>many|-|TRBV7-2|TRBJ2-3
CASSLGSDRDTQYF
TGTGCCAGCAGCTTAGGGTCGGATCGAGATACGCAGTATTTT